The 29 T cell receptor beta chains presented below share a single source sample, sequenced in a study of regulatory T cells in long-lasting Graves disease. Time point described: newly diagnosed GD, antithyroid drugs for less than 3 months. Extracted RNA from PBMCs served as the source of the TCR library. Arm-PCR of CDR3 regions and iRepertoire HTBI primers were used to build TCR beta libraries. TCRdb redid the calling of the multiplex PCR reads with MiXCR, one entry per CDR3 protein. The sample records 410,000 or so distinct CDR3 sequences, 15% being singletons. The same data also contributed to another study, on T cells in Graves' hyperthyroidism and ophthalmopathy.

Sequencing used peripheral blood mononuclear cells (PBMCs), obtained at new diagnosis, from a patient treated with antithyroid drugs. These receptors were obtained from a woman aged 25-40 years with Graves disease.

This clonotype was counted between two and nine times. This may be a read error: a much more frequent sequence differs by one nucleotide. V and J are TRBV11-2 and TRBJ2-1, with D perhaps matching TRBD1 (5 bases). The J call may be mistaken, given a closer DNA end match to TRBJ2-5. The germline gives CDR1 SGHAT, CDR2 FQNNGV. The length of the CDR3 is 13 residues. The CDR3 reads CASSIGAQETQYF. CDR3 DNA: TGTGCCAGCAGCATAGGGGCCCAAGAGACCCAGTACTTC.

This clonotype has at least ten counts. The rearrangement joins TRBV10-3 to TRBJ2-1, with a tentative D call TRBD2 (7 bases). Germline CDR1 ENHRY, CDR2 SYGVKD. This CDR3 region has 13 residues. Trimming took off 10 bases at V and 5 bases at J, with 15 bases between the two ends. CDR3 residues: CATRGGEDNEQFF. The CDR3 coding sequence is TGTGCCACCAGGGGAGGGGAGGACAATGAGCAGTTCTTC.

This clonotype has just a few counts. Relative to the germline gene, one junction end is altered; a read error may explain this. V and J are TRBV12-3 or TRBV12-4 and TRBJ2-5, with TRBD2 as a possible D gene (5 bases). The CDR3 extends over 16 amino acids. CDR3 amino acids: CASSQALTLEKEAQYF. For the CDR3, the DNA is TGTGCCAGCAGCCAAGCCCTGACACTAGAAAAAGAGGCCCAGTACTTC.

This clonotype was observed at least ten times. V and J are TRBV11-3 and TRBJ1-4; TRBD1 matches 7 bases. Germline trimming cut 7 bases from V and 10 bases from J; bases unmatched to any gene: 15. This CDR3 contains 15 residues. Germline lookup yields CDR1 SGHNT and CDR2 YENEEA. CDR3 nucleotide sequence: TGTGCCAGCACAGGCGCGACAGGGCTTGGCGGAAAACTGTTTTTT. Protein: CASTGATGLGGKLFF.

About this clonotype itself: One junction end disagrees with the germline gene, perhaps due to a read error. V gene TRBV27 combines with J gene TRBJ2-4; 10 bases line up with TRBD1. The better agreement between TRBJ2-1 and the DNA end casts doubt on the J call. CDR1 and CDR2 (germline): MNHEY, SMNVEV (reference sequence). There are 14 residues in the CDR3. CDR3: CASSLSGQGNGQFF. Written as DNA, the CDR3 is TGTGCCAGCAGTTTATCGGGACAGGGGAATGGGCAGTTCTTC.

This clonotype was seen only a few times. The J gene is TRBJ2-7, the V gene TRBV20-1; D unclear. The CDR3 spans 13 residues. The V gene lost 6 bases and the J gene lost 0 bases, with 12 bases spanning the gap. The germline CDR1 and CDR2 sequences are DFQATT and SNEGSKA (reference sequence). CDR3 nucleotide sequence: TGCAGTGCCCTAGGCTACCGCTCCTACGAGCAGTACTTC. Its translation: CSALGYRSYEQYF.

As for this clonotype: This clone may be a read error of a much larger clone one base away. This rearrangement joins TRBV2 to TRBJ2-7; the D is unclear. CDR1 is SNHLY, CDR2 FYNNEI, per germline. CDR3 length equals 13 residues. The CDR3 here is CTSSATETYEQYF. DNA of the CDR3: TGTACCAGCAGTGCGACGGAGACCTACGAGCAGTACTTC.

V usage is TRBV19 and J usage is TRBJ1-4; TRBD1 agrees at 12 bases. The CDR3 is made up of 17 amino acids. V shed 4 bases, J shed 4 bases, and the junction held 7 bases outside the gene matches. CDR1 is LNHDA and CDR2 is SQIVND in the germline V gene (reference sequence). CDR3 loop: CASSKGQGALNNEKLFF. As DNA, the CDR3 is TGTGCCAGTAGTAAGGGACAGGGGGCGCTTAATAATGAAAAACTGTTTTTT.

Notes on this clonotype: A much larger clone lies one base from this, so it may be a read error. J is TRBJ2-3 and V is TRBV3-1; D is possibly TRBD1 (5 bases). The J call could be wrong; TRBJ2-1 is a better fit for the DNA end. Germline CDR1 is LGHDT and CDR2 is YNNKEL (reference sequence). The CDR3 covers 14 residues. Here the CDR3 reads CASSQVDRYYEQFF. The CDR3 coding sequence is TGTGCCAGCAGCCAAGTAGACAGATACTACGAGCAGTTCTTC.

The rearrangement uses TRBV30 and TRBJ1-5, with D possibly matching TRBD1 (6 bases). V was cut by 0 bases and J by 6 bases, with 18 bases left in between. The CDR3 length is 16 residues. Germline loops: CDR1 GTSNPN, CDR2 SVGIG (reference sequence). The CDR3 is CAWSVAVPGAAQPQHF. CDR3 bases: TGTGCCTGGAGTGTAGCGGTCCCAGGGGCCGCTCAGCCCCAGCATTTT.

This clonotype came up many times. This chain's CDR3 is CASSEGQSGGLREQYF. The CDR3 DNA reads TGTGCCAGCAGTGAAGGGCAAAGCGGAGGATTGAGAGAGCAGTACTTC. The rearrangement links TRBV2 to TRBJ2-7, with a weak D call TRBD2 (5 bases). Germline CDR1 reads SNHLY; CDR2 reads FYNNEI. Trimming removed 1 base from V and 7 bases from J, with 20 bases in between. The CDR3 runs to 16 residues.

The chain joins TRBV6-6 to TRBJ2-7; tentative D call: TRBD2 (6 bases). The length of the CDR3 is 15 residues. CDR1 is MNHNY and CDR2 is SVGAGI in the germline V gene (reference sequence). V lost 0 bases, J lost 4 bases, and 13 bases lay in between. The DNA of the CDR3 is TGTGCCAGCAGTTACTCGCGGGGCCCCGATTACGAGCAGTACTTC. It encodes CASSYSRGPDYEQYF.

This clonotype was seen at least ten times. The rearrangement uses TRBV11-2 and TRBJ2-5; D may be TRBD2 (6 bases). V was shortened by 1 base and J by 4 bases, with 13 bases between the two germline ends. CDR3 size: 15 residues. In germline, CDR1 is SGHAT, CDR2 FQNNGV. The CDR3 is CASSLAGGVRETQYF. The CDR3 bases are TGTGCCAGCAGCTTAGCCGGGGGTGTGAGAGAGACCCAGTACTTC.

This clonotype occurred many times. The chain recombines TRBV30 with TRBJ2-5, with no clear D. The CDR3 spans 12 residues. In germline, CDR1 is GTSNPN, CDR2 SVGIG (reference sequence). V lost 3 bases and J 5 bases, leaving 10 bases between the germline ends. As DNA, the CDR3 is TGTGCCTGGAGGGGTCACGGGGAGACCCAGTACTTC. This encodes CAWRGHGETQYF.

The J gene is TRBJ2-1, the V gene TRBV28, with TRBD1 matching 8 bases. The CDR3 is 14 amino acids. V dropped 3 bases and J dropped 9; count of bases not matched to a gene: 7. CDR1 MDHEN and CDR2 SYDVKM come from the germline V gene. This CDR3 reads CASSFSTGGTEQFF. The CDR3 coding sequence is TGTGCCAGCAGTTTTAGCACAGGGGGTACTGAGCAGTTCTTC. The variable domain in full, with the rest retrieved from reference TRBV28 and TRBJ2-1, is DVKVTQSSRYLVKRTGEKVFLECVQDMDHENMFWYRQDPGLGLRLIYFSYDVKMKEKGDIPEGYSVSREKKERFSLILESASTNQTSMYLCASSFSTGGTEQFFGPGTRLTVL.

This clonotype occurred many times. The V call is TRBV20-1, the J call TRBJ2-1, with 14 bases matching TRBD2. This CDR3 comprises 16 residues. With 7 bases clipped from V and 4 bases from J, the junction kept 9 bases outside the gene matches. From germline, CDR1 is DFQATT and CDR2 SNEGSKA (reference sequence). CDR3 region: CSVRLAGGPWYNEQFF. CDR3 sequence (DNA): TGCAGTGTAAGACTAGCGGGAGGGCCGTGGTACAATGAGCAGTTCTTC.

This clonotype has a count of ten or more. The chain has TRBV28 and TRBJ2-1; weak D call: TRBD2 (6 bases). The germline CDR1 and CDR2 sequences are MDHEN and SYDVKM. The CDR3 extends over 12 amino acids. The V gene lost 5 bases and the J gene lost 7 bases, with 9 bases spanning the gap. CDR3 nucleotides: TGTGCCAGCAGTCGGGGGAGAAATGAGCAGTTCTTC. Its protein product is CASSRGRNEQFF.

The sample holds many counts of this clonotype. The V gene is TRBV28, the J gene TRBJ2-3; the match to TRBD2 covers 8 bases. The end of the DNA fits TRBJ2-7 better, so the J call may be wrong. The CDR3 totals 16 residues. Germline V gene data show CDR1 as MDHEN and CDR2 as SYDVKM. In DNA form, the CDR3 reads TGTGCCAGCAGTTTAATGGCGGGAGGCCCAAAAGTTTTGCAGTACTTC. Translated, it gives CASSLMAGGPKVLQYF.

In the case of this clonotype: This may arise from a read error, as a much more abundant clone is one base away. This CDR3 is missing its conserved last phenylalanine or tryptophan, likely due to a read error. The chain couples TRBV2 to TRBJ2-5; 10 bases align to TRBD2. The V gene's germline CDR1 is SNHLY and CDR2 FYNNEI. The ends lost 7 bases at V and 5 bases at J; junction bases unmatched: 13. CDR3 length: 16 residues. This CDR3 reads CASTRTSGPPRETQYS. The CDR3 DNA reads TGTGCCAGCACCCGGACTAGCGGCCCTCCTCGGGAGACCCAGTACTCC.

This clonotype was observed many times. The V call is TRBV9, the J call TRBJ2-5; the D gene is possibly TRBD1 (5 bases). The CDR3 spans 14 residues. The germline V and J ends were trimmed by 3 bases and 1 base, with 10 bases remaining between them. CDR1 is SGDLS, CDR2 YYNGEE, per germline. This CDR3 is CASSADTPQETQYF. The CDR3 DNA reads TGTGCCAGCAGCGCGGACACCCCCCAAGAGACCCAGTACTTC.

This chain joins TRBV10-2 and TRBJ2-1; possible D gene TRBD2, 5 bases. Germline V gene lookup returns CDR1 WSHSY and CDR2 SAAADI. The CDR3 runs to 11 residues. V was clipped by 6 bases and J by 5 bases, with 5 bases between them. This CDR3 is CASRLDNEQFF. Written as DNA, the CDR3 is TGCGCCAGCAGACTAGACAATGAGCAGTTCTTC.

The chain links TRBV6-2 or TRBV6-3 to TRBJ1-5, with 8 bases lining up with TRBD1. Germline assignment: CDR1 MNHEY and CDR2 SVGEGT. The V segment lost 5 bases and the J segment 5 bases; nucleotides outside the gene matches: 8. The CDR3 covers 15 residues. CDR3 nucleotide sequence: TGTGCCAGCAGTGCCGGGGCAGGGGGCGATCAGCCCCAGCATTTT. Amino acid sequence: CASSAGAGGDQPQHF.

In its sample, this clonotype was seen a few times. V gene TRBV4-1 combines with J gene TRBJ2-5; TRBD2 aligns across 7 bases. CDR3 length: 16 residues. CDR1 MGHRA and CDR2 YSYEKL come from the germline V gene. V shed 4 bases and J 2 bases; nucleotides not matched to a gene: 10. Here the CDR3 DNA reads TGCGCCAGCAGCCTCACCATCGGGGGAGGGCAAGAGACCCAGTACTTC. As protein: CASSLTIGGGQETQYF.

This clonotype occurred many times. The chain employs TRBV20-1 and TRBJ2-5, with 10 nucleotides matching TRBD2. The V segment lost 0 bases and the J segment 5 bases; nucleotides outside the gene matches: 9. The germline V gene encodes CDR1 DFQATT and CDR2 SNEGSKA (reference sequence). The CDR3 is 16 residues long. This CDR3 is CSARDVTSGMGETQYF. CDR3 DNA: TGCAGTGCTAGAGATGTTACTAGCGGGATGGGGGAGACCCAGTACTTC.

This clonotype was seen at least ten times. The gene calls are TRBV12-3 or TRBV12-4 and TRBJ2-1; TRBD2 aligns across 13 bases. CDR3 length: 16 residues. Trimming cost V 5 bases and J 8 bases; bases outside gene matches: 9. CDR3 protein: CASSPELAGGPHEQFF. CDR3 coding DNA: TGTGCCAGCAGTCCGGAACTAGCGGGAGGGCCCCATGAGCAGTTCTTC.

This clonotype appeared once. A far larger clone lies a single base away; this is likely a read error. This rearrangement joins TRBV20-1 to TRBJ2-1, with 12 positions matching TRBD2. The CDR3 has 14 amino acids. V gave up 2 bases and J gave up 13 bases; unmatched junction bases: 9. CDR1 is DFQATT and CDR2 is SNEGSKA in the germline V gene (reference sequence). The CDR3 DNA sequence: TGCAGTGCTAGACTAGCGGGAGGGCAAGAGACCCAGTTCTTC. Its translation is CSARLAGGQETQFF.

In its sample, this clonotype was seen many times. V usage is TRBV27 and J usage is TRBJ2-7; TRBD1 matches at 7 bases. V was clipped by 6 bases and J by 2 bases; unmatched bases: 4. Germline CDR1 MNHEY, CDR2 SMNVEV (reference sequence). CDR3 size: 13 residues. The CDR3 DNA is TGTGCCAGCAGCCGGACAGGTACCTACGAGCAGTACTTC. Translating it yields CASSRTGTYEQYF.

The table lists this clonotype with a few counts. Given a much more abundant clone one base away, this may be a read error. The V call is TRBV6-1, the J call TRBJ2-1; 12 nucleotides align to TRBD2. The CDR3 has 15 amino acids. Germline CDR1 reads MNHNS; CDR2 reads SASEGT. J gave up 2 bases and V 6 bases, and 2 bases lay outside the gene matches. CDR3 bases: TGTGCCAGCAGATCTAGCGGGAGGGCCTACAATGAGCAGTTCTTC. This translates into CASRSSGRAYNEQFF.

This clonotype has ten or more counts. This chain connects TRBV12-3 or TRBV12-4 to TRBJ2-7; 7 bases are a match to TRBD2. The CDR3 covers 14 residues. The V segment lost 4 bases and the J segment 2 bases; nucleotides outside the gene matches: 5. The CDR3 DNA reads as TGTGCCAGCAGTTCGGCGGGAGTAGCCTACGAGCAGTACTTC. Amino acid sequence: CASSSAGVAYEQYF.